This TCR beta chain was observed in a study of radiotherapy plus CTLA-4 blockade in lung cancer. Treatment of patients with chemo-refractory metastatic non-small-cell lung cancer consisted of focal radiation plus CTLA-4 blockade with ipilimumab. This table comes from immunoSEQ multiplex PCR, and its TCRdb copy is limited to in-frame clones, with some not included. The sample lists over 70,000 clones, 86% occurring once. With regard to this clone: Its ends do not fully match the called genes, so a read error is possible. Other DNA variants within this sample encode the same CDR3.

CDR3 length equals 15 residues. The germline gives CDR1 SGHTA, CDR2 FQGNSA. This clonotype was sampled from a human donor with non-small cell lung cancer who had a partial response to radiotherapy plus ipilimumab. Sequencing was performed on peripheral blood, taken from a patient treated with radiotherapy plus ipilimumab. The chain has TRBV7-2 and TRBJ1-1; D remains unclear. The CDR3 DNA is TGTGCTAGCAGCCCCCGACGGGGATTGGGCACTGAAGCTTTCTTT. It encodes CASSPRRGLGTEAFF.